Listed below are T cell receptor beta chains from one sample, sequenced in a study of lymphopenia after photon versus proton radiotherapy. Measured with immunoSEQ multiplex PCR; TCRdb has only the in-frame clones, and not every one. The repertoire holds fewer than 50,000 clones, roughly 85% seen once, with around 2.2% in the top ten. Sequencing used peripheral blood, obtained from a patient treated with photon-based radiotherapy. The receptors shown here come from a man aged 40-49 years with gastric cancer. The CDR3 runs from the conserved cysteine through the conserved F or W.

V,J,CDR3
TRBV5-1,TRBJ1-4,CASSPGTDNEKLFF
TRBV2,TRBJ2-7,CASKGSVYEQYF
TRBV9,TRBJ2-5,CASSDNRGGETQYF
TRBV7-9,TRBJ2-7,CASSLGGGPGAYEQYF
TRBV5-1,TRBJ2-1,CASSSEAGGSYNEQFF
TRBV19,TRBJ2-7,CASSPLAGEYEQYF
TRBV7-2,TRBJ2-7,CASSLSLSGSYEQYF
TRBV5-6,TRBJ2-7,CASSLGIGTATYGQYF
TRBV27,TRBJ2-7,CASNIRGSYEQYF
TRBV29-1,TRBJ2-2,CSARGGVYTGELFF
TRBV9,TRBJ2-5,CASSVSPGEETQYF
TRBV4-1,TRBJ1-4,CASSQGVANEKLFF
TRBV5-5,TRBJ2-7,CASSLGAGMVASYEQYF
TRBV18,TRBJ1-4,CASSQETGATNEKLFF
TRBV5-1,TRBJ1-1,CASSGTGDTEAFF
TRBV30,TRBJ2-7,CAWSLGGAGWYEQYF
TRBV7-9,TRBJ2-3,CASSFGGGRVTDTQYF
TRBV5-6,TRBJ1-6,CASSLLSSYNSPLHF
TRBV7-9,TRBJ2-7,CASSSAEQGPPYEQYF
TRBV6-5,TRBJ1-5,CASSTRREGNQPQHF
TRBV5-1,TRBJ2-5,CASSPDGIQETQYF
TRBV7-9,TRBJ1-3,CASSLRQSVSGNTIYF
TRBV6-5,TRBJ2-3,CASSYMGLIGDTQYF
TRBV7-9,TRBJ1-4,CASSSPGQGTNEKLFF
TRBV18,TRBJ1-2,CASRGTGVGGYTF
TRBV27,TRBJ2-5,CASILSGAYQETQYF
TRBV10-3,TRBJ1-5,CATTSSSNQPQHF
TRBV7-2,TRBJ2-5,CASMPQAGGQETQYF
TRBV21-1,TRBJ1-2,CASSKDRALEPGQVNYGYTF
TRBV5-5,TRBJ1-1,CASSSGFTEAFF
TRBV6-4,TRBJ2-6,CASSEGEGSGANVLTF
TRBV10-3,TRBJ2-2,CAIGGTVRTGELFF
TRBV5-1,TRBJ2-2,CASSLSEQNTGELFF
TRBV19,TRBJ1-5,CAIDRQGGNQPQHF
TRBV7-9,TRBJ2-2,CASSLAGQGIGGELFF
TRBV5-1,TRBJ2-2,CASRPGPSTGELFF
TRBV9,TRBJ2-5,CASSVTGGRQETQYF
TRBV6-5,TRBJ1-3,CASSYADSAGNTIYF
TRBV9,TRBJ2-7,CASSPRLASYEQYF
TRBV7-7,TRBJ1-3,CASSTGSGNTIYF
TRBV29-1,TRBJ1-6,CSVRTGEAYNSPLHF
TRBV19,TRBJ1-2,CASSGTTEYGYTF
TRBV13,TRBJ2-7,CASSPQGVSFYEQYF
TRBV23-1,TRBJ2-5,CASSQSGLRGGRLETQYF
TRBV7-2,TRBJ2-5,CASMPAAAQETQYF
TRBV5-1,TRBJ1-1,CASSSTGEAFF
TRBV7-6,TRBJ1-2,CASSLAPARLANYGYTF
TRBV5-1,TRBJ2-7,CASSFGPSSSYEQYF
TRBV7-8,TRBJ2-7,CASRAGTGGYEQYF
TRBV14,TRBJ2-7,CASSHGHIYEQYF
TRBV29-1,TRBJ1-6,CSVRDSENSPLHF
TRBV7-3,TRBJ1-6,CASSLRGQQNSPLHF
TRBV7-8,TRBJ2-7,CASSLRPLAPPYEQYF
TRBV7-6,TRBJ2-5,CASSYAWAAGETQYF
TRBV13,TRBJ2-5,CASSLSGTGGTGAQYF